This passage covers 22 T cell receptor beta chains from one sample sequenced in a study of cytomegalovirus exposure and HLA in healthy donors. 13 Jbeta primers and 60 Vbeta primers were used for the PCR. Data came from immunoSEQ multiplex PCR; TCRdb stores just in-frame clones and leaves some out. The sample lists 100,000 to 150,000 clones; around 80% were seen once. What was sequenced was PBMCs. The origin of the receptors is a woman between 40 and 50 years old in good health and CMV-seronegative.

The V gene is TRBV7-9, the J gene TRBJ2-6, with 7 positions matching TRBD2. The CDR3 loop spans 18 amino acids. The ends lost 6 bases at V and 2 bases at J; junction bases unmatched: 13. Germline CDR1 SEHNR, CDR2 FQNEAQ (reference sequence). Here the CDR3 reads CASRPRAGERAGANVLTF. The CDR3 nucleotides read TGTGCCAGCAGACCCCGTGCGGGGGAGAGGGCTGGGGCCAACGTCCTGACTTTC.

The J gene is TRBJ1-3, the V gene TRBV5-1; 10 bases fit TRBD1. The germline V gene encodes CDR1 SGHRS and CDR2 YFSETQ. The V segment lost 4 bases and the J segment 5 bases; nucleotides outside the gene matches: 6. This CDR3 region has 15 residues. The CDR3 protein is CASSIGTGARNTIYF. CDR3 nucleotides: TGCGCCAGCAGCATAGGGACAGGGGCTCGAAACACCATATATTTT.

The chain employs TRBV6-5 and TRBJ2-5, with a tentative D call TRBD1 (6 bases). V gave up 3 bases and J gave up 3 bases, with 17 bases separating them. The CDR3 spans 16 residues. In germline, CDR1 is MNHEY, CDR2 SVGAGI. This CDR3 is CASSYSGQRIKETQYF. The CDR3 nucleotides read TGTGCCAGCAGTTATTCCGGACAGCGCATCAAAGAGACCCAGTACTTC.

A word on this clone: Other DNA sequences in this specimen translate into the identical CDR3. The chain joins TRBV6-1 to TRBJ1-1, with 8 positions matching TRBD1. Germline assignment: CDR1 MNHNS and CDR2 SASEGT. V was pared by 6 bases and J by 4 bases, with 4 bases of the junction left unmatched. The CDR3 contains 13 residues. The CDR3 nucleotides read TGTGCCAGCAGGTGGACAGGGCGCACTGAAGCTTTCTTT. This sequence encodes CASRWTGRTEAFF.

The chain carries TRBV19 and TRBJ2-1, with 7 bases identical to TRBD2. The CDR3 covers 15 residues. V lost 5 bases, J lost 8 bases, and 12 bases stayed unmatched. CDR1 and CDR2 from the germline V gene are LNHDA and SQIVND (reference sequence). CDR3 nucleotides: TGTGCCAGTAGTCCCGGACTAAGGGCGGGGGATGAGCAGTTCTTC. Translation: CASSPGLRAGDEQFF.

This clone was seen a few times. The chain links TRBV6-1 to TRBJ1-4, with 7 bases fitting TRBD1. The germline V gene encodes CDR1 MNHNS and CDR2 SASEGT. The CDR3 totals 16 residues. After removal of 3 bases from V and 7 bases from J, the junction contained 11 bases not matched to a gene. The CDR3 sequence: CASSEGQGDGGEKLFF. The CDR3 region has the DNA TGTGCCAGCAGTGAGGGCCAGGGGGATGGTGGTGAAAAACTGTTTTTT.

Here the CDR3 reads CASSPGTANTGELFF. CDR3 nucleotide sequence: TGCGCCAGCAGCCCAGGGACAGCGAACACCGGGGAGCTGTTTTTT. The rearrangement uses TRBV5-1 and TRBJ2-2, with 7 bases lining up with TRBD1. The germline gives CDR1 SGHRS, CDR2 YFSETQ. V dropped 4 bases and J dropped 0; count of bases not matched to a gene: 3. The length of the CDR3 is 15 residues.

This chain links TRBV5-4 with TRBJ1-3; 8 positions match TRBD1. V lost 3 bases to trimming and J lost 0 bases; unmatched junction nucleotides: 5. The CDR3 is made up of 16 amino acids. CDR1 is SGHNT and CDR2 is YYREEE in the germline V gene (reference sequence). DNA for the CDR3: TGTGCCAGCAGCTCGTCAGGGGGCCACTCTGGAAACACCATATATTTT. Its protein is CASSSSGGHSGNTIYF.

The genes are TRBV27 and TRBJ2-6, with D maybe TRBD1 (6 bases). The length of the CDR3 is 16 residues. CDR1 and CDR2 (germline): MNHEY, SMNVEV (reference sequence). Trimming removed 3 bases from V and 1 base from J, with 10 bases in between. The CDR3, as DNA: TGTGCCAGCAGTTTCTTCAGGGGATCTGGGGCCAACGTCCTGACTTTC. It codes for CASSFFRGSGANVLTF.

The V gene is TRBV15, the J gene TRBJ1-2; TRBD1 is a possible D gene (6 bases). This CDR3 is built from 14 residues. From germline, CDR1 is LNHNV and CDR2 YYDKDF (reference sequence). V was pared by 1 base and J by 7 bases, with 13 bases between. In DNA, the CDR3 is TGTGCCACCAGCAGAGCCACAGGGCACGGTGGCTACACCTTC. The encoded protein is CATSRATGHGGYTF.

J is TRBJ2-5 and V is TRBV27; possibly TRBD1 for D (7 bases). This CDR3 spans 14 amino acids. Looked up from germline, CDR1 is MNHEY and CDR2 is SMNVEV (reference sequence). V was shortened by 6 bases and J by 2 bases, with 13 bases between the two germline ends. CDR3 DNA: TGTGCCAGCAGACAGACAGGGAGGCAAGAGACCCAGTACTTC. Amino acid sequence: CASRQTGRQETQYF.

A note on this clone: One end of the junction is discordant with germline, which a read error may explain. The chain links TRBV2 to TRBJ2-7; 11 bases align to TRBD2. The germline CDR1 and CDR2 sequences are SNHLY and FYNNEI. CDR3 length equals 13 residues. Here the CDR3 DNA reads TGTGCCAGCAGTGAAGCGGGACTAGCGGATTTTGAGTTC. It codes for CASSEAGLADFEF. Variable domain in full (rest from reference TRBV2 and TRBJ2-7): EPEVTQTPSHQVTQMGQEVILRCVPISNHLYFYWYRQILGQKVEFLVSFYNNEISEKSEIFDDQFSVERPDGSNFTLKIRSTKLEDSAMYFCASSEAGLADFEFGPGTRLTVT.

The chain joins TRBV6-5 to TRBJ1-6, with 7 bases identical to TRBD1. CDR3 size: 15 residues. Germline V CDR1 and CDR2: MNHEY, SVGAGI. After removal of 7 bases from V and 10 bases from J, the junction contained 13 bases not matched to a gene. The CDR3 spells CASIRQRDSPSPLHF. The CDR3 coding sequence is TGTGCCAGCATCCGACAAAGGGACAGCCCCTCACCCCTCCACTTT.

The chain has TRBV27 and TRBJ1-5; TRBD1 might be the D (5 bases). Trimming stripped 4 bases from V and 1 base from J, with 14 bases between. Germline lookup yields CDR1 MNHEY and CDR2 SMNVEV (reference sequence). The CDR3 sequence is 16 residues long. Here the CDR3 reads CASSSISGHSNQPQHF. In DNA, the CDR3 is TGTGCCAGCAGTTCTATCTCCGGACACAGCAATCAGCCCCAGCATTTT.

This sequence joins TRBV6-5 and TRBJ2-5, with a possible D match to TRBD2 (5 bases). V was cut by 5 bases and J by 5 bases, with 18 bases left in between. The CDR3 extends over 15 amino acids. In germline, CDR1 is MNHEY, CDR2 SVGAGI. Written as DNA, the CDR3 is TGTGCCAGCAGTCCCGGGGATGTCTTTCTGGAGACCCAGTACTTC. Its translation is CASSPGDVFLETQYF.

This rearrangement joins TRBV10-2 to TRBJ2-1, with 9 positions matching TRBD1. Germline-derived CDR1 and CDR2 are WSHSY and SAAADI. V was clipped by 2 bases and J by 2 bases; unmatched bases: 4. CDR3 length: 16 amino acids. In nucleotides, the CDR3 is TGCGCCAGCAGTGAGGAATGGACAGGGGCCTACAATGAGCAGTTCTTC. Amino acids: CASSEEWTGAYNEQFF.

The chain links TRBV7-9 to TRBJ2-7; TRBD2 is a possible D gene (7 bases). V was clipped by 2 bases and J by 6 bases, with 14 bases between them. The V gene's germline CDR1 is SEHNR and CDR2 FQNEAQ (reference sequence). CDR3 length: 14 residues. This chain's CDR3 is CASSLRGALGEQYF. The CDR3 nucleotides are TGTGCCAGCAGCTTACGGGGGGCGTTAGGCGAGCAGTACTTC.

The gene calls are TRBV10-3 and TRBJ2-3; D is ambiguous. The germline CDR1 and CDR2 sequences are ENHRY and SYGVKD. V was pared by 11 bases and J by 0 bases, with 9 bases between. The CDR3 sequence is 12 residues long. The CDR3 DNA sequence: TGTGCCTCCGGAGACAGCACAGATACGCAGTATTTT. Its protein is CASGDSTDTQYF.

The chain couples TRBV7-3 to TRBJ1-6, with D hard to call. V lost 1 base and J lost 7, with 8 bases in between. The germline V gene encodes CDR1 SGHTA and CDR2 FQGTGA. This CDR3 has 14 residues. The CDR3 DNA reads TGTGCCAGCAGCTTAATGGGAGGGAATTCACCCCTCCACTTT. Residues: CASSLMGGNSPLHF.

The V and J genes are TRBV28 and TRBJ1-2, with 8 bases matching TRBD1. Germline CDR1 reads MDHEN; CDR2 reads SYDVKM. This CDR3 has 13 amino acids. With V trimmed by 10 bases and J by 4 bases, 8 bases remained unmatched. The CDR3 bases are TGTGCCACCACCGGGACAGGACCCTATGGCTACACCTTC. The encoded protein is CATTGTGPYGYTF.

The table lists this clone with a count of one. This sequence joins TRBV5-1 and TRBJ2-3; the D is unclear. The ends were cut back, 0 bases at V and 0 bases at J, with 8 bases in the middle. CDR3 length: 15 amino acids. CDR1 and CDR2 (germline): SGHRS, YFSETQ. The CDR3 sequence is CASSLAGPSTDTQYF. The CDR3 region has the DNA TGCGCCAGCAGCTTGGCTGGGCCCAGCACAGATACGCAGTATTTT.

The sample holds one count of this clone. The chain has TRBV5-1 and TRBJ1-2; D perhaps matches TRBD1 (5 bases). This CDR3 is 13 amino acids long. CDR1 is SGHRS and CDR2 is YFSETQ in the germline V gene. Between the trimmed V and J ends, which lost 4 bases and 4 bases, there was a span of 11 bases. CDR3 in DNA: TGCGCCAGCAGCACAGGCGACACCTATGGCTACACCTTC. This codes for CASSTGDTYGYTF. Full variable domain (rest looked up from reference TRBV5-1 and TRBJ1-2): KAGVTQTPRYLIKTRGQQVTLSCSPISGHRSVSWYQQTPGQGLQFLFEYFSETQRNKGNFPGRFSGRQFSNSRSEMNVSTLELGDSALYLCASSTGDTYGYTFGSGTRLTVV.